This T cell receptor (beta chain) was documented in a study of blood T cell repertoires in COVID-19. In the study overall: Collection of acute and convalescent COVID-19 samples took place in the United States, Italy and Spain.

V lost 4 bases and J lost 5; bases outside the gene matches: 5. CDR1 is SSHAT, CDR2 FNYEAQ, per germline (reference sequence). The CDR3 is 15 amino acids. Original analysis: Reference gene primer amplification gave estimated nucleated cell counts. TCRdb's copy holds only in-frame clones and misses some; the assay was immunoSEQ multiplex PCR. The DNA was the basis for D and trimming; V, J and clone size are from that table. The sample records hundreds of thousands of clones, around 91% being singletons. The study recruited people aged roughly 18 to 95 years across about two dozen US areas. Recovery among Cohort 3 donors was established by two negative PCRs, clearance, or symptom resolution.

The TCR was taken from a man aged 18 to 29 who had recovered from COVID-19. The chain joins TRBV7-7 to TRBJ2-5, with 12 bases lining up with TRBD2. The specimen sequenced was PBMCs or T cells enriched from blood (not recorded which). For the CDR3, the DNA is TGTGCCAGCAGCTCTAGCGGGGGGGCAGGGGAGACCCAGTACTTC. Translated: CASSSSGGAGETQYF. Full variable domain (outside the CDR3, taken from reference TRBV7-7 and TRBJ2-5): GAGVSQSPRYKVTKRGQDVTLRCDPISSHATLYWYQQALGQGPEFLTYFNYEAQPDKSGLPSDRFSAERPEGSISTLTIQRTEQRDSAMYRCASSSSGGAGETQYFGPGTRLLVL.